This record covers a single TCR beta chain. Its antigen is still unknown. TRB cDNA was prepared as libraries by UMI-labeled 5' RACE. From the 5' RACE reads, TCRdb lists one entry per CDR3 protein and no DNA. This sample's clone table lists 140,000 to 150,000 distinct CDR3 sequences. This sample is part of a study of CXCR3-negative and CXCR3-positive naive CD8 T cells. Findings of the study overall: TRB CDR3s were more hydrophobic in CXCR3-positive than in CXCR3-negative naive cells.

The germline gives CDR1 LNHDA, CDR2 SQIVND (reference sequence). The CDR3 is 12 residues long. Naive cells were sorted as CD45RO-, CCR7+, CD27+ and CD95-. Sequenced sample: naive CXCR3+ CD8+ T cells from blood. Stated subset: CD45RO-CCR7+CD27+CD95- naive CD8+ T cells expressing CXCR3 (TNR3+). The clonotype was recovered from a human donor in good health. Some clones in this sample may be carry-over from other donors' samples. The rearrangement uses TRBV19 and TRBJ2-7; TCRdb gives TRBD1 as the D gene, but with no DNA this cannot be confirmed. This CDR3 is CASSAQGREQYF.